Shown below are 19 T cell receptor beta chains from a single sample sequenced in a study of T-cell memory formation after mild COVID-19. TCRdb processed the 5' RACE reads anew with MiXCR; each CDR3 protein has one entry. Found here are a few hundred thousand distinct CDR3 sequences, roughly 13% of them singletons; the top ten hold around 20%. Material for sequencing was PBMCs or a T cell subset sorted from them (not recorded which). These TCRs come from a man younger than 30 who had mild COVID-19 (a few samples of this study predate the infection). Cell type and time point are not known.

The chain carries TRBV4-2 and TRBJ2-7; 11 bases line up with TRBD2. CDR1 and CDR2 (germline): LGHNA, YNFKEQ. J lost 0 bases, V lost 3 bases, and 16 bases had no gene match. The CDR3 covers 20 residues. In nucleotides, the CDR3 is TGTGCCAGCAGCCATCTCATACTAGCGGGGGTGCCTAGGAGCTCCTACGAGCAGTACGTC. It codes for CASSHLILAGVPRSSYEQYV.

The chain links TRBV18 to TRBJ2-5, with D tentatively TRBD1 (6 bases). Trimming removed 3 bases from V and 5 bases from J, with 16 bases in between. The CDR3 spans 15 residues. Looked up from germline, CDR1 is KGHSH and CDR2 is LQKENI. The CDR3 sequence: CASSPTIRGTETQYF. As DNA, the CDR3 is TGTGCCAGCTCACCGACCATCAGGGGTACGGAGACCCAGTACTTC.

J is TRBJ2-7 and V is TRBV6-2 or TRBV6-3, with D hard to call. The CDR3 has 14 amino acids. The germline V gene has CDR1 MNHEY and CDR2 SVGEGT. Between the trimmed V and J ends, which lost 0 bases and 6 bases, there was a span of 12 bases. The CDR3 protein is CASSYSRLVSEQYV. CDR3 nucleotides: TGTGCCAGCAGTTACTCCCGGTTGGTATCCGAGCAGTACGTC.

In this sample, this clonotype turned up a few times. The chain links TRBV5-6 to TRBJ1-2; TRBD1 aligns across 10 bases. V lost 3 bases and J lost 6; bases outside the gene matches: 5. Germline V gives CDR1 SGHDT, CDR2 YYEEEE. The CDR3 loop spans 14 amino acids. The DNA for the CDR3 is TGTGCCAGCAGCTCGGGACAGGGGCGGAATGGCTACACCTTC. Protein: CASSSGQGRNGYTF.

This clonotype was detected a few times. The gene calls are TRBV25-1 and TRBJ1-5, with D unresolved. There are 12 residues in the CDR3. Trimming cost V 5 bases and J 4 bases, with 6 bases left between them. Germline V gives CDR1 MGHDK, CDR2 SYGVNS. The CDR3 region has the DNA TGTGCCAGCAGTTCTGGGAATCAGCCCCAGCATTTT. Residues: CASSSGNQPQHF.

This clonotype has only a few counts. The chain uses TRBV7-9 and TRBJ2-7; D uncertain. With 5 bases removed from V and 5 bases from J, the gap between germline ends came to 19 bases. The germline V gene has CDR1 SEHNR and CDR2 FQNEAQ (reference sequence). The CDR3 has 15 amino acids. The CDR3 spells CASSPGQLGFHEQYV. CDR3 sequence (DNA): TGTGCCAGCAGCCCAGGCCAGCTGGGGTTCCACGAGCAGTACGTC.

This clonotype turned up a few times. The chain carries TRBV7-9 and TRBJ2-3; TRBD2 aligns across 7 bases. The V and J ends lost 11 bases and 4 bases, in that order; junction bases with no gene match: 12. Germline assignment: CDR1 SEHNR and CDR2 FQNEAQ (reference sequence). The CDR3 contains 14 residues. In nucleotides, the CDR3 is TGTGCCGGGGGGTTTGGCACTAGCGCAGATACGCAGTATTTT. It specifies CAGGFGTSADTQYF.

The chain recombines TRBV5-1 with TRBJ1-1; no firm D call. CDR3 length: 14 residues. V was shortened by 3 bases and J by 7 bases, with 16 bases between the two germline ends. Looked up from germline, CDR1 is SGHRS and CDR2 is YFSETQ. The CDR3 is CASSSTDGLYEAFF. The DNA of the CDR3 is TGCGCCAGCAGCTCCACGGACGGCCTTTATGAAGCTTTCTTT.

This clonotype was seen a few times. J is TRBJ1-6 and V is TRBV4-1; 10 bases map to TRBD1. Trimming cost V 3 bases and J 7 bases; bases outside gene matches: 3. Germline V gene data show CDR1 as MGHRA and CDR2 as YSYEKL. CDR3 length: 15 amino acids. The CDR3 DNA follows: TGCGCCAGCAGCCAGGGGACAGGGGTAAATTCACCCCTCCACTTT. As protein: CASSQGTGVNSPLHF.

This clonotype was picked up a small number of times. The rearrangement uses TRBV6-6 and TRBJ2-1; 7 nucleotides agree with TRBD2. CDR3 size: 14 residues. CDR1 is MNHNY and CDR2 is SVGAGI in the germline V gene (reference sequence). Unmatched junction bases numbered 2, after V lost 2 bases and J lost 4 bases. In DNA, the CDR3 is TGTGCCAGCAGTTACGGGGGGGTATACAATGAGCAGTTCTTC. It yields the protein CASSYGGVYNEQFF.

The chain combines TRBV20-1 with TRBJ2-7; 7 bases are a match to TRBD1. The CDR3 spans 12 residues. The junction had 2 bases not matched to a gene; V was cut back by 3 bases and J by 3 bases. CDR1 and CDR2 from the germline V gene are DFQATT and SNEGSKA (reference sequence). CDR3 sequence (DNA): TGCAGTGCTAGTTCAGGGGGCTACGAGCAGTACTTC. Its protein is CSASSGGYEQYF.

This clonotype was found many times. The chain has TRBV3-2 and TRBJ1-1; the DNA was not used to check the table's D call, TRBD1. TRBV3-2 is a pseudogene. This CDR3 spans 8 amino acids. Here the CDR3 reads CASKGAFF. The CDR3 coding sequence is TGTGCCAGCAAGGGGGCTTTCTTT.

CDR3 amino acids: CASSQVKIAGGELFF. In DNA, the CDR3 is TGCGCCAGCAGCCAAGTAAAAATAGCGGGCGGGGAGCTGTTTTTT. The chain employs TRBV4-1 and TRBJ2-2; 7 bases are shared with TRBD2. The germline CDR1 and CDR2 sequences are MGHRA and YSYEKL. J was trimmed by 7 bases and V by 1 base; bases with no gene match: 6. CDR3 size: 15 residues.

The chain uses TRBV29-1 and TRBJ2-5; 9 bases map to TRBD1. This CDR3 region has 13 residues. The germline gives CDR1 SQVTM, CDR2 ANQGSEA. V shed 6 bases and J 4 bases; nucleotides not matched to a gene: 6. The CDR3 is CSVQGARGETQYF. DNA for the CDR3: TGCAGCGTACAGGGGGCGCGGGGAGAGACCCAGTACTTC.

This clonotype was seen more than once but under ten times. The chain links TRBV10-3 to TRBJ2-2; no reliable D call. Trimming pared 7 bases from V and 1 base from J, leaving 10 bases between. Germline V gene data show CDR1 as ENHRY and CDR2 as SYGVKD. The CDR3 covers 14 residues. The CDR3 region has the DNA TGTGCCATCAACCCGGACCGGAACACCGGGGAGCTGTTTTTT. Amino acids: CAINPDRNTGELFF.

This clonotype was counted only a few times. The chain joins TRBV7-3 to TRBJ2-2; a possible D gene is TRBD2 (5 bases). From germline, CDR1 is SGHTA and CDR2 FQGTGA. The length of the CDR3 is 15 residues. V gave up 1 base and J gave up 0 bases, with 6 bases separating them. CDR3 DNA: TGTGCCAGCAGCTTAATCGGGGCGAACACCGGGGAGCTGTTTTTT. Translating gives CASSLIGANTGELFF.

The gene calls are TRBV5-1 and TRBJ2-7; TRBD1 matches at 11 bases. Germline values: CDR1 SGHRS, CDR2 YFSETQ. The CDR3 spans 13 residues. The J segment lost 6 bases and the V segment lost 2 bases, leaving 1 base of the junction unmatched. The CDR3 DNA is TGCGCCAGCAGCTTCGGGACAGGGGGCGAGCAGTACTTC. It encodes CASSFGTGGEQYF.

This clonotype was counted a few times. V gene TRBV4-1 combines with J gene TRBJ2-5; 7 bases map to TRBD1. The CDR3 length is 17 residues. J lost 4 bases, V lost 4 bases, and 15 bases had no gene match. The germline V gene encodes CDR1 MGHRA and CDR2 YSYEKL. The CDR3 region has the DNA TGCGCCAGCAGCCTCTACGGGCAGGGGGTACCCCCAGAGACCCAGTACTTC. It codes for CASSLYGQGVPPETQYF.

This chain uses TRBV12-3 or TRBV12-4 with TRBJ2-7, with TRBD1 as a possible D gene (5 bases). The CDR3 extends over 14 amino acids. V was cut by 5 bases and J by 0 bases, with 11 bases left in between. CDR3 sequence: CASSDSFSSYEQYF. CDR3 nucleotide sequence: TGTGCCAGCAGTGACAGTTTCAGCTCCTACGAGCAGTACTTC.